Shown below are 27 T cell receptor beta chains from a single sample sequenced in a study of glioma-infiltrating T cells after dendritic cell vaccination listed by TCRdb under 2016. Library preparation was by the immunoSEQ multiplex PCR assay. TCRdb provides this immuneACCESS table in a form limited to in-frame rearrangements. Some clones are lacking; in checked studies, under half of them reflect an unresolved V gene, and why the rest are absent is not known. The sample table shows fewer than 85,000 clones, and 81% are seen once. 7.9% of the sample is held by the ten biggest clonotypes. The input for sequencing was blood, taken before dendritic cell vaccination. These receptors originate from a human donor with glioblastoma.

This clone has only a few counts. The rearrangement links TRBV2 to TRBJ1-4, with D maybe TRBD1 (6 bases). CDR3 size: 15 residues. The V end was cut by 5 bases, the J end by 5 bases, with 15 bases between. Germline-derived CDR1 and CDR2 are SNHLY and FYNNEI. CDR3: CASSPTGITNEKLFF. The CDR3 DNA reads TGTGCCAGCAGTCCTACAGGGATAACCAATGAAAAACTGTTTTTT.

This sequence joins TRBV19 and TRBJ2-5, with 12 bases lining up with TRBD2. The DNA end is a closer match to TRBJ2-7, so the J assignment may be wrong. The germline V gene has CDR1 LNHDA and CDR2 SQIVND (reference sequence). CDR3 size: 16 residues. The CDR3 is CASSKTSGGPSYEQYF. The CDR3 coding sequence is TGTGCCAGTAGTAAAACTAGCGGGGGGCCATCCTACGAGCAGTACTTC.

The chain recombines TRBV7-8 with TRBJ1-6, with D possibly TRBD1 on 5 matching bases. Between the trimmed V and J ends, which lost 8 bases and 6 bases, there was a span of 17 bases. This CDR3 region has 15 residues. CDR1 and CDR2 from the germline V gene are SGHVS and FQNEAQ. CDR3 sequence: CASGVSPTANSPLHF. The DNA for the CDR3 is TGTGCCAGCGGGGTATCCCCGACAGCTAATTCACCCCTCCACTTT.

The chain has TRBV2 and TRBJ2-7; 9 bases are shared with TRBD1. CDR1 and CDR2 (germline): SNHLY, FYNNEI. J lost 0 bases, V lost 1 base, and 1 base had no gene match. CDR3 length: 15 residues. The CDR3, as DNA: TGTGCCAGCAGTGAAGGGGACAGGGCCTCCTACGAGCAGTACTTC. Translation: CASSEGDRASYEQYF.

The V gene is TRBV4-2, the J gene TRBJ2-2; TRBD1 aligns across 9 bases. Germline V gives CDR1 LGHNA, CDR2 YNFKEQ. J gave up 3 bases and V 2 bases, and 4 bases lay outside the gene matches. This CDR3 has 16 amino acids. The CDR3 loop is CASSQFDRGDTGELFF. CDR3 DNA sequence: TGTGCCAGCAGCCAATTTGACAGGGGGGACACCGGGGAGCTGTTTTTT.

This chain uses TRBV29-1 with TRBJ2-7; D is unresolved. This CDR3 contains 11 residues. Between the trimmed V and J ends, which lost 4 bases and 2 bases, there was a span of 6 bases. Germline V gene data show CDR1 as SQVTM and CDR2 as ANQGSEA. Written as DNA, the CDR3 is TGCAGCGTTGTGTATACCTACGAGCAGTACTTC. Residues: CSVVYTYEQYF.

The chain joins TRBV4-1 to TRBJ1-2; 7 bases line up with TRBD1. This CDR3 contains 16 residues. Germline values: CDR1 MGHRA, CDR2 YSYEKL. V was pared by 2 bases and J by 4 bases, with 10 bases of the junction left unmatched. CDR3 in amino acids: CASSQTRGRDIYGYTF. The CDR3 bases are TGCGCCAGCAGCCAAACGAGGGGGCGGGATATCTATGGCTACACCTTC.

This chain uses TRBV4-1 with TRBJ1-1, with D possibly TRBD1 on 6 matching bases. Trimming removed 3 bases from V and 4 bases from J, with 6 bases in between. Germline loops: CDR1 MGHRA, CDR2 YSYEKL. This CDR3 is 12 amino acids long. The DNA of the CDR3 is TGCGCCAGCAGCCAGGGGGCCACTGAAGCTTTCTTT. It translates to CASSQGATEAFF.

The genes are TRBV18 and TRBJ2-7; D is perhaps TRBD1 (6 bases). Trimming shortened V by 4 bases and J by 2 bases, and 15 bases separated the two germline ends. CDR3 length equals 15 residues. Germline V lookup: CDR1 KGHSH, CDR2 LQKENI. The chain's CDR3 is CASSLGAGEAYEQYF. CDR3 DNA: TGTGCCAGCTCACTGGGGGCAGGAGAGGCCTACGAGCAGTACTTC.

This chain joins TRBV19 and TRBJ2-7; D ambiguous. In germline, CDR1 is LNHDA, CDR2 SQIVND (reference sequence). With 7 bases removed from V and 2 bases from J, the gap between germline ends came to 15 bases. The CDR3 consists of 14 residues. The CDR3 loop is CASNGNREPYEQYF. CDR3 bases: TGTGCCAGTAATGGTAACCGCGAACCCTACGAGCAGTACTTC.

This clone was found once. The chain joins TRBV5-5 to TRBJ1-6, with 8 nucleotides matching TRBD1. Trimming removed 4 bases from V and 8 bases from J; junction bases left unmatched: 8. The CDR3 sequence is 15 residues long. Germline CDR1 is SGHKS and CDR2 is YYEKEE (reference sequence). CDR3 in DNA: TGTGCCAGCAGCACGTATCAGGGGGCGCATTCACCCCTCCACTTT. Translation gives CASSTYQGAHSPLHF. The variable domain in full, completed from reference TRBV5-5 and TRBJ1-6, reads DAGVTQSPTHLIKTRGQQVTLRCSPISGHKSVSWYQQVLGQGPQFIFQYYEKEERGRGNFPDRFSARQFPNYSSELNVNALLLGDSALYLCASSTYQGAHSPLHFGNGTRLTVT.

The V call is TRBV29-1, the J call TRBJ1-4; TRBD1 matches at 10 bases. CDR3 length equals 12 residues. V gave up 4 bases and J gave up 7 bases; unmatched junction bases: 0. Germline CDR1 reads SQVTM; CDR2 reads ANQGSEA. As DNA, the CDR3 is TGCAGCGTTGGGGACAGGGGTGAAAAACTGTTTTTT. It is translated as CSVGDRGEKLFF.

This clone was counted only a few times. The rearrangement joins TRBV9 to TRBJ2-7; perhaps TRBD1 as D (5 bases). CDR3 length equals 16 residues. V lost 0 bases and J 4 bases, leaving 17 bases between the germline ends. Germline V gene lookup returns CDR1 SGDLS and CDR2 YYNGEE. CDR3 sequence reads: CASSVGQSQMGYEQYF. In nucleotides, the CDR3 is TGTGCCAGCAGCGTAGGACAGTCTCAAATGGGGTACGAGCAGTACTTC.

The genes are TRBV4-3 and TRBJ2-7; D may be TRBD1 (5 bases). There are 15 residues in the CDR3. Germline-derived CDR1 and CDR2 are LGHNA and YSLEER. Trimming took 0 bases from V and 3 from J, leaving 12 bases between them. DNA for the CDR3: TGCGCCAGCAGCCAAGATCGAAGACAGATCTACGAGCAGTACTTC. Encoded protein: CASSQDRRQIYEQYF.

This chain joins TRBV29-1 and TRBJ1-1, with D perhaps TRBD1 (5 bases). The CDR3 is 12 amino acids. V was clipped by 3 bases and J by 6 bases, with 11 bases between them. Per the germline V gene, CDR1 is SQVTM and CDR2 is ANQGSEA. The CDR3 here is CSVDRGGSEAFF. The CDR3 DNA is TGCAGCGTTGATCGCGGGGGTTCTGAAGCTTTCTTT. Looking up the rest from reference TRBV29-1 and TRBJ1-1 gives the full variable domain: SAVISQKPSRDICQRGTSLTIQCQVDSQVTMMFWYRQQPGQSLTLIATANQGSEATYESGFVIDKFPISRPNLTFSTLTVSNMSPEDSSIYLCSVDRGGSEAFFGQGTRLTVV.

The chain has TRBV7-8 and TRBJ1-2, with 12 positions matching TRBD1. Germline CDR1 SGHVS, CDR2 FQNEAQ. The CDR3 has 16 residues. Germline trimming cut 5 bases from V and 4 bases from J; bases unmatched to any gene: 8. CDR3 DNA: TGTGCCAGCAGCGACCGGGACAGGGGGCGCAGCTATGGCTACACCTTC. This codes for CASSDRDRGRSYGYTF.

The rearrangement uses TRBV7-2 and TRBJ1-3; tentative D call: TRBD1 (6 bases). This CDR3 contains 14 residues. V was shortened by 5 bases and J by 7 bases, with 15 bases between the two germline ends. CDR1 is SGHTA, CDR2 FQGNSA, per germline. In nucleotides, the CDR3 is TGTGCCAGCAGCCTGGAGGTGCAGGGGAACACCATATATTTT. Protein product: CASSLEVQGNTIYF.

The rearrangement links TRBV5-4 to TRBJ1-4; D might be TRBD1 (6 bases). Germline values: CDR1 SGHNT, CDR2 YYREEE (reference sequence). The CDR3 totals 14 residues. Trimming stripped 4 bases from V and 4 bases from J, with 11 bases between. The CDR3: CASSPDRYNEKLFF. The CDR3, as DNA: TGTGCCAGCAGCCCGGACAGATATAATGAAAAACTGTTTTTT.

The chain couples TRBV5-6 to TRBJ1-1, with a tentative D call TRBD1 (6 bases). Germline-derived CDR1 and CDR2 are SGHDT and YYEEEE. The CDR3 spans 14 residues. Trimming removed 1 base from V and 0 bases from J, with 7 bases in between. The CDR3 DNA sequence: TGTGCCAGCAGCTTGAGGGGGATGAACACTGAAGCTTTCTTT. Its protein is CASSLRGMNTEAFF. The whole variable domain, remainder taken from reference TRBV5-6 and TRBJ1-1, is DAGVTQSPTHLIKTRGQQVTLRCSPKSGHDTVSWYQQALGQGPQFIFQYYEEEERQRGNFPDRFSGHQFPNYSSELNVNALLLGDSALYLCASSLRGMNTEAFFGQGTRLTVV.

The chain has TRBV2 and TRBJ2-7; D not resolved. V was pared by 3 bases and J by 2 bases, with 11 bases between. In germline, CDR1 is SNHLY, CDR2 FYNNEI. The CDR3 sequence is 14 residues long. The CDR3 DNA reads as TGTGCCAGCAGTGACTGGAGAGAACCCTACGAGCAGTACTTC. Protein sequence: CASSDWREPYEQYF.

The chain carries TRBV5-4 and TRBJ1-5; possible D gene TRBD1, 5 bases. In germline, CDR1 is SGHNT, CDR2 YYREEE (reference sequence). V lost 0 bases, J lost 5 bases, and 9 bases lay in between. This CDR3 spans 14 amino acids. The CDR3 loop is CASSLGGTDQPQHF. CDR3 in DNA: TGTGCCAGCAGCTTGGGCGGGACGGATCAGCCCCAGCATTTT.

The rearrangement uses TRBV19 and TRBJ1-1; D is perhaps TRBD1 (5 bases). The germline gives CDR1 LNHDA, CDR2 SQIVND (reference sequence). The germline V and J ends were trimmed by 4 bases and 1 base, with 13 bases remaining between them. There are 15 residues in the CDR3. For the CDR3, the DNA is TGTGCCAGTAGTACGATGGAGGGGACGAACACTGAAGCTTTCTTT. Protein product: CASSTMEGTNTEAFF.

The V and J genes are TRBV6-5 and TRBJ2-7, with a weak D call TRBD1 (5 bases). CDR1 MNHEY and CDR2 SVGAGI come from the germline V gene. The CDR3 totals 14 residues. Trimming removed 4 bases at V and 2 bases at J, with 12 bases between. The CDR3 DNA sequence: TGTGCCAGCAGTTTTCAGGGTTTCGCCTACGAGCAGTACTTC. Translating gives CASSFQGFAYEQYF.

The chain combines TRBV4-2 with TRBJ2-7, with D possibly being TRBD1 (5 bases). This CDR3 is 13 amino acids long. With 1 base removed from V and 5 bases from J, the gap between germline ends came to 9 bases. Germline values: CDR1 LGHNA, CDR2 YNFKEQ. This CDR3 is CASSQAGSNEQYF. CDR3 in DNA: TGTGCCAGCAGCCAAGCAGGGTCAAACGAGCAGTACTTC.

This chain joins TRBV7-7 and TRBJ1-1; tentatively, D is TRBD1 (6 bases). This CDR3 region has 15 residues. Germline CDR1 reads SSHAT; CDR2 reads FNYEAQ (reference sequence). V was shortened by 5 bases and J by 2 bases, with 15 bases between the two germline ends. CDR3 sequence (DNA): TGTGCCAGCAGCCCCCGGACAGAGATAAACACTGAAGCTTTCTTT. Amino acids: CASSPRTEINTEAFF.

This clone is a singleton in its sample. The gene calls are TRBV5-4 and TRBJ2-5; TRBD1 matches 7 bases. V lost 4 bases, J lost 1 base, and 4 bases stayed unmatched. This CDR3 comprises 14 residues. Germline assignment: CDR1 SGHNT and CDR2 YYREEE (reference sequence). The CDR3 protein is CASSPRDSQETQYF. CDR3 nucleotide sequence: TGTGCCAGCAGCCCCCGGGACAGCCAAGAGACCCAGTACTTC.

This clone was seen once. This chain joins TRBV7-9 and TRBJ1-2, with unresolved D. With 3 bases removed from V and 8 bases from J, the gap between germline ends came to 16 bases. CDR1 and CDR2 (germline): SEHNR, FQNEAQ (reference sequence). This CDR3 spans 14 amino acids. The CDR3 protein is CASSFFRGSEGYTF. In DNA, the CDR3 is TGTGCCAGCAGCTTTTTCCGGGGATCCGAAGGCTACACCTTC.